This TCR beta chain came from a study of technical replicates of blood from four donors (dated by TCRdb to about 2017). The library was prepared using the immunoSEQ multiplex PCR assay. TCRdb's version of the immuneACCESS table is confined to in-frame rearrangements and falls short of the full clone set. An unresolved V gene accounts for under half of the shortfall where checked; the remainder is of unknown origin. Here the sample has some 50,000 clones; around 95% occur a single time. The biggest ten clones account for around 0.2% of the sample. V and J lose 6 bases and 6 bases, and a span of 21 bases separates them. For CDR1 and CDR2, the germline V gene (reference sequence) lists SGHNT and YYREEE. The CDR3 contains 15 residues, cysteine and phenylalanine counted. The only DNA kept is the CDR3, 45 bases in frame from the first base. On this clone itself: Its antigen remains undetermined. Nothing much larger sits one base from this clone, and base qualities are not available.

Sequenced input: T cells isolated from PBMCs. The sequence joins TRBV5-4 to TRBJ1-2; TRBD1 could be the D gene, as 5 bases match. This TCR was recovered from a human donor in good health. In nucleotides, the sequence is TGTGCCAGCAACAGCTTGGAAGAAGGGGAGGATGGCTACACCTTC. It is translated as CASNSLEEGEDGYTF.